This T cell receptor beta chain was obtained from a study of monozygotic twins with inflammatory bowel disease. CDR3 length: 14 residues. Germline CDR1 is SEHNR and CDR2 is FQNEAQ (reference sequence). Molecular identifiers with 6-nucleotide sample barcodes were added during cDNA synthesis via template switching. From its re-call of the 5' RACE reads, TCRdb lists each CDR3 protein once, without DNA. This table lists around 210,000 distinct CDR3 sequences. This chain joins TRBV7-9 and TRBJ2-7. The TCR was taken from a human donor with ulcerative colitis or Crohn's disease, or a healthy co-twin of an affected twin (not recorded which). The sequenced material came from blood. CDR3 sequence reads: CASTDMDGPYEQYF.